This entry features one T cell receptor beta chain sequence. Its specificity is not known. Assay execution took place at the deep level. Clones were sequenced by immunoSEQ multiplex PCR, and TCRdb holds only the in-frame ones, with some missing. This sample yields 2 million to 3 million clones, of which roughly 93% are seen a single time; 0.36% belongs to the top ten. Trimming cost V 4 bases and J 1 base, with 14 bases left between them. This CDR3 is built from 15 residues. The germline V gene has CDR1 SGHNT and CDR2 YYREEE (reference sequence). The record originates from a study of shared clonotypes between healthy human individuals. Study-level findings and limits: Clonotypes which were not shared had lower generation probabilities than clonotypes that all four donors shared. Since donors were few, the genetic and exposure-history diversity represented was limited.

Material for sequencing was naive CD4+ T cells from PBMCs. Described subset: CD45RA+ positively selected. The chain couples TRBV5-4 to TRBJ1-1, with a tentative D call TRBD1 (6 bases). This clonotype was obtained from a man aged 18 to 29 in good health. Some clones in this sample may be carry-over from other donors' samples. The CDR3 bases are TGTGCCAGCAGCGCTGCAGAGACAGGGAACACTGAAGCTTTCTTT. Amino acid sequence: CASSAAETGNTEAFF.